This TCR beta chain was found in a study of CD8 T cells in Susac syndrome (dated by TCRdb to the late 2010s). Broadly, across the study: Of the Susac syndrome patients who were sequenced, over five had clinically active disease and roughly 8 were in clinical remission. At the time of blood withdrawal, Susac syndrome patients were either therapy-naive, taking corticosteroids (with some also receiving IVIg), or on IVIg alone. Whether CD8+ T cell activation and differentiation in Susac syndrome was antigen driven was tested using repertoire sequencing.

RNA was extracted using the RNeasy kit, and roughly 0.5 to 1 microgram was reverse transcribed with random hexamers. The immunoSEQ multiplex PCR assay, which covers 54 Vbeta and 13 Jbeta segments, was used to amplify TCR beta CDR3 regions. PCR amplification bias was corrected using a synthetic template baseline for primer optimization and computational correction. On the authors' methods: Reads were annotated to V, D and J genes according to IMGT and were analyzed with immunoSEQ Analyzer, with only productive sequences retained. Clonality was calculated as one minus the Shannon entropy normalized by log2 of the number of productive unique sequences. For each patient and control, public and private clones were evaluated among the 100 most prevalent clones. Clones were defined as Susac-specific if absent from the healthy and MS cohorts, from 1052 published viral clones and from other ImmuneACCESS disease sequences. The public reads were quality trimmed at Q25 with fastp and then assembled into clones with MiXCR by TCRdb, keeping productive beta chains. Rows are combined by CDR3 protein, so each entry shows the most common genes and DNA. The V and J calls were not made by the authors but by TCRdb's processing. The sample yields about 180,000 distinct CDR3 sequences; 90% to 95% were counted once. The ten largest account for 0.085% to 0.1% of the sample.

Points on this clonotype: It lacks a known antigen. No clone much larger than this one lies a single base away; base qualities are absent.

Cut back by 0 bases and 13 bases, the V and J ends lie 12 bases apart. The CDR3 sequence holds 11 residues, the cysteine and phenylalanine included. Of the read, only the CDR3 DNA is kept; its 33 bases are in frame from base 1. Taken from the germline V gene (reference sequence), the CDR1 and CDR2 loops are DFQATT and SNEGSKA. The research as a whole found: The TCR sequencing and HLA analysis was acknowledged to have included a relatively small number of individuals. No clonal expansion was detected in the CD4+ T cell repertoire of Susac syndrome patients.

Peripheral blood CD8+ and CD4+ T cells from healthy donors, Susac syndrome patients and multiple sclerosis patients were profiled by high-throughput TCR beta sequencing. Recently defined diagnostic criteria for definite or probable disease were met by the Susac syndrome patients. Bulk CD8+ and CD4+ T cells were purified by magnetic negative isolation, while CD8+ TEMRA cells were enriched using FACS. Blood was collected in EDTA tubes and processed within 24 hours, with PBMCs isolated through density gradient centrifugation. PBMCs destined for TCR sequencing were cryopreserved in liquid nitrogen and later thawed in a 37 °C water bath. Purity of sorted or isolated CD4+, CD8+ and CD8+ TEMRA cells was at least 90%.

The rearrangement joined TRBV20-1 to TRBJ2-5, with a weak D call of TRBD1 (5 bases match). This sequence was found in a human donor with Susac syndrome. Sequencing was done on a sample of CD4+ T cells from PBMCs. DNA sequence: TGCAGTGCTAGAGATGGGGCGGTCGGGTACTTC. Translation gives CSARDGAVGYF.